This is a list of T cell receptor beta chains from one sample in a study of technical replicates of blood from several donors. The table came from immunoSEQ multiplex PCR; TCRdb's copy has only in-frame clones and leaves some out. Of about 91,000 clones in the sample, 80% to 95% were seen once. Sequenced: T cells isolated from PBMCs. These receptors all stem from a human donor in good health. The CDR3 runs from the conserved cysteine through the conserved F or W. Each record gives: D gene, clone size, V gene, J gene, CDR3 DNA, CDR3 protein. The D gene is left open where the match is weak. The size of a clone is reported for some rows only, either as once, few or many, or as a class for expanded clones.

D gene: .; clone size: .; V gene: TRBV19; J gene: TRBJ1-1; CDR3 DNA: TGTGCCAGTAGTATGGGGGGGCCGAACACTGAAGCTTTCTTT; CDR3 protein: CASSMGGPNTEAFF
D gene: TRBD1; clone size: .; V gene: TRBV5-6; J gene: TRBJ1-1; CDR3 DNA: TGTGCCAGCAGCTTGGACAGGGGCGACACTGAAGCTTTCTTT; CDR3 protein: CASSLDRGDTEAFF
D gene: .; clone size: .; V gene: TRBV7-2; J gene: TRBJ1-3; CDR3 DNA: TGTGCCAGCAAACGCAACAGGGCTCAAAACACCATATATTTT; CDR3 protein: CASKRNRAQNTIYF
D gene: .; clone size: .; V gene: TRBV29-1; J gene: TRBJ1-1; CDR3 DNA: TGCAGCGTTCTGAGCCCTACTGAAGCTTTCTTT; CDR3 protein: CSVLSPTEAFF
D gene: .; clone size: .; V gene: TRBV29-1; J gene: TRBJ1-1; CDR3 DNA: TGCAGCGTTGGGTCGCGTGACACTGAAGCTTTCTTT; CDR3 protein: CSVGSRDTEAFF
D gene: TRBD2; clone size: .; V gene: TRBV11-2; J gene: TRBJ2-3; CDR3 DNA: TGTGCCAGCAGCTTATTAGCGGGAGGGCCGGTAGATACGCAGTATTTT; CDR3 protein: CASSLLAGGPVDTQYF
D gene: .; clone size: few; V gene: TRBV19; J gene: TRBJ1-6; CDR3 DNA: TGTGCCAGTAGTATGACAGGAATTACCTATAATTCACCCCTCCACTTT; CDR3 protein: CASSMTGITYNSPLHF
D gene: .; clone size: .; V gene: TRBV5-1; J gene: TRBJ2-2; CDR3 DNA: TGCGCCAGCAGCTTGAATTATGTAACTACGAACACCGGGGAGCTGTTTTTT; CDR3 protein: CASSLNYVTTNTGELFF
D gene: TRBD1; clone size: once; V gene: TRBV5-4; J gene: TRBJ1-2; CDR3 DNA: TGTGCCAGCAGCAGAGGACAGGGGTGGGTCGGAGACGGCTACACCTTC; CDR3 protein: CASSRGQGWVGDGYTF
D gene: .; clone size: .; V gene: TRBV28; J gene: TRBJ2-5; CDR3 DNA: TGTGCCAGCAGTTCTGAGGGGACTGGAATCCAAGAGACCCAGTACTTC; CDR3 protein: CASSSEGTGIQETQYF
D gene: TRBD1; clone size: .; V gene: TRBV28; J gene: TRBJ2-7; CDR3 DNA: TGTGCCAGCAGGGGACAGGGGATTTACGAGCAGTACTTC; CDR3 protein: CASRGQGIYEQYF
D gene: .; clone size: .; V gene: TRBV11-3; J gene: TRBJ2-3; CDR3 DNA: TGTGCCAGCAGCTTAGGGGGCGGGGTGGCAGATACGCAGTATTTT; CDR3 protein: CASSLGGGVADTQYF
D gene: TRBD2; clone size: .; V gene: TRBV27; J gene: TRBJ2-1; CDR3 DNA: TGTGCCAGCAGTGCCCGAGGGACTAGCGGGAATAGGTGGTATGAGCAGTTCTTC; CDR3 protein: CASSARGTSGNRWYEQFF
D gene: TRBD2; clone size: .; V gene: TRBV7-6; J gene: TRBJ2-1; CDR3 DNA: TGTGCCAGCAGCTTAGGAATAGCGGGGGGTTTTCGGAATGAGCAGTTCTTC; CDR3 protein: CASSLGIAGGFRNEQFF
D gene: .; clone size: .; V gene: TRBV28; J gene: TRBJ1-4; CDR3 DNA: TGTGCCAGCAGTGAACAGGTGACTAATGAAAAACTGTTTTTT; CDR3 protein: CASSEQVTNEKLFF
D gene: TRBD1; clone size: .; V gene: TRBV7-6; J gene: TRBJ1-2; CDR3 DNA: TGTGCCAGCAGCCCGAACCCCGGGACAGGGGGCCTGCCGAAATATGGCTACACCTTC; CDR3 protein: CASSPNPGTGGLPKYGYTF
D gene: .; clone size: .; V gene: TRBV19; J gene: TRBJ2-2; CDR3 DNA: TGTGCCAGTAGTATTCTCTACCCCACCGGGGAGCTGTTTTTT; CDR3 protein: CASSILYPTGELFF
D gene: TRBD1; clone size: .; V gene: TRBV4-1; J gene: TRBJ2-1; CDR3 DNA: TGCGCCAGCAGCCAAGGTCCCCCGGGACAGGGGGGGAATGAGCAGTTCTTC; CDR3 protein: CASSQGPPGQGGNEQFF
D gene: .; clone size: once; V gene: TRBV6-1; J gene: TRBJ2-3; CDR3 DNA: TGTGCCAGCAGTGAAGCGCGTAACAGCAACAGGGAAAGCACAGATACGCAGTATTTT; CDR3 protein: CASSEARNSNRESTDTQYF
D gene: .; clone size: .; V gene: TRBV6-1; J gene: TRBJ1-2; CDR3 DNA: TGTGCCAGCAGTCCGGTAATACAGGGACCTGGCTACACCTTC; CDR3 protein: CASSPVIQGPGYTF
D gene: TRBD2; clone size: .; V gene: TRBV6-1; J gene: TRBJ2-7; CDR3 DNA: TGTGCCAGCAGTACCGGGACTACTATCTACGAGCAGTACTTC; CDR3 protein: CASSTGTTIYEQYF
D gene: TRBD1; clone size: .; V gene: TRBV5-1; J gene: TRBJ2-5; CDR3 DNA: TGCGCCAGCAGCTTGGGCCCCCGACAGGGGGAGACCCAGTACTTC; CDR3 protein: CASSLGPRQGETQYF
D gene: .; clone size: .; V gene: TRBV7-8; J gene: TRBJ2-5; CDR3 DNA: TGTGCCAGCAGCTTTCCCGGGTCACAAGAGACCCAGTACTTC; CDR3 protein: CASSFPGSQETQYF
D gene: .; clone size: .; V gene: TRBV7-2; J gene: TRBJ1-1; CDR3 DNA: TGTGCCAGCAGCCTCGCAGGTGTGTCGGACACTGAAGCTTTCTTT; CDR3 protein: CASSLAGVSDTEAFF
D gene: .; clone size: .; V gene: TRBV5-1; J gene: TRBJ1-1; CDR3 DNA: TGCGCCAGCAGCACAATCACAGGGACCAGGATGGTGAACACTGAAGCTTTCTTT; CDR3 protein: CASSTITGTRMVNTEAFF
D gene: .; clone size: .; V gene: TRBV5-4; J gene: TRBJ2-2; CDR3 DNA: TGTGCCAGCAGACCCGGGGGGCAGGCCACCGGGGAGCTGTTTTTT; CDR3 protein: CASRPGGQATGELFF
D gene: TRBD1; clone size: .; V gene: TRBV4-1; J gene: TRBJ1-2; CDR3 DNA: TGCGCCAGCAGCCCCGGGACAGCGAAGACTAACTATGGCTACACCTTC; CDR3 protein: CASSPGTAKTNYGYTF
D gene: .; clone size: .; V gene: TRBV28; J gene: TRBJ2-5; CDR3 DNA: TGTGCCAGCAGTTTCCCCGTAAAAGAGACCCAGTACTTC; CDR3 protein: CASSFPVKETQYF
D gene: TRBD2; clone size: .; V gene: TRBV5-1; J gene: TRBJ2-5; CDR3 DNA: TGCGCCAGCAGCTTCCCGGGAGGCAAAGAGACCCAGTACTTC; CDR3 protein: CASSFPGGKETQYF
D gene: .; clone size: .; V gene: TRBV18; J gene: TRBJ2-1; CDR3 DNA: TGTGCCAGCTCCCCCGGGACTTCAGGCGGGGAGCAGTTCTTC; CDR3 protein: CASSPGTSGGEQFF
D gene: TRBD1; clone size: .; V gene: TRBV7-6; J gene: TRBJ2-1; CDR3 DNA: TGTGCCAGCAGCGGGATCCAGGGGGCTATCTACAATGAGCAGTTCTTC; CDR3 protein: CASSGIQGAIYNEQFF
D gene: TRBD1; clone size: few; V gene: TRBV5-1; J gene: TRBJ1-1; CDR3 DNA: TGCGCCAGCAGCTTCTCGACAGGGGTTGCTGAAGCTTTCTTT; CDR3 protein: CASSFSTGVAEAFF
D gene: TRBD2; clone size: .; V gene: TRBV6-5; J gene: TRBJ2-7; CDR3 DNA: TGTGCCAGCACGTCTAGCGGCGCCTTGGAGCAGTACTTC; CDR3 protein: CASTSSGALEQYF
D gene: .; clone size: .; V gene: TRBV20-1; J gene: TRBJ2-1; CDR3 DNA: TGCAGTGCCAGGCGGGACAATGAGCAGTTCTTC; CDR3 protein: CSARRDNEQFF
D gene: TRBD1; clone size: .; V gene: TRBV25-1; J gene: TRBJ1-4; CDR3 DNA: TGTGCCAGCAGTGCGTATGCCCCGGACAGGGGGCGCAAGCGGCTGTTTTTT; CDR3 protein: CASSAYAPDRGRKRLFF
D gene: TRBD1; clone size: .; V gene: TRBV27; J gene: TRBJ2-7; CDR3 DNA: TGTGCCAGCAGTTCCCTGACAGGGGGGTCTTCCAACCCCTCCTACGAGCAGTACTTC; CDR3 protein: CASSSLTGGSSNPSYEQYF
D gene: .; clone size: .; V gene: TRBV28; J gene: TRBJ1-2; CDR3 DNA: TGTGCCAGCAGGCCCGAAGGGACGGGAGCTAACTATGGCTACACCTTC; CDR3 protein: CASRPEGTGANYGYTF
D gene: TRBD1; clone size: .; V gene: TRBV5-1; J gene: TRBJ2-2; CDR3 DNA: TGCGCCAGCAGCTACTGGACAGGGGTGGACCGGGAGCTGTTTTTT; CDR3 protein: CASSYWTGVDRELFF
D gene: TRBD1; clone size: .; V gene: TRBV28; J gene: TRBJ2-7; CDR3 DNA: TGTGCCAGCCGCCTCTCAATTGGGACAGGTCGTGTCGAGCAGTACTTC; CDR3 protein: CASRLSIGTGRVEQYF
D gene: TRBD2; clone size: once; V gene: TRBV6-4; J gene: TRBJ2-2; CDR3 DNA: TGTGCCAGCAGTGACGCTAGCGGGAGGCCCCACGGGGAGCTGTTTTTT; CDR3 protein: CASSDASGRPHGELFF
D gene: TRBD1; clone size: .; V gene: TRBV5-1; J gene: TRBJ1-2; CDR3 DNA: TGCGCCAGCAGCACGGACAGGGGTATTAACTATGGCTACACCTTC; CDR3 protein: CASSTDRGINYGYTF
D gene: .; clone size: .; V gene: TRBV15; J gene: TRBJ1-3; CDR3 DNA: TGTGCCACCAGCAGAGATAGGGGATCTGGAAACACCATATATTTT; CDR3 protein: CATSRDRGSGNTIYF
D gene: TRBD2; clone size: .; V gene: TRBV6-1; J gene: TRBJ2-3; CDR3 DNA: TGTGCCAGCAGTGAATTCACGGGACTAGCGGGAACAGATACGCAGTATTTT; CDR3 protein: CASSEFTGLAGTDTQYF
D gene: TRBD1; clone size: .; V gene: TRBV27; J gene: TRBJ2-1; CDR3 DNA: TGTGCCAGCAGCGGACAGGGCGTCTACAATGAGCAGTTCTTC; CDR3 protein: CASSGQGVYNEQFF
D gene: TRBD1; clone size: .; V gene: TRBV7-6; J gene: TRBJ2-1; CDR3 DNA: TGTGCCAGCAGCTTGGGGGACAGACGACACAATGAGCAGTTCTTC; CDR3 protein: CASSLGDRRHNEQFF
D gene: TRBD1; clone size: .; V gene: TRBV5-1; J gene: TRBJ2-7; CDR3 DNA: TGCGCCAGCAGCTGGACGGGACAGGGGTCTTCCTACGAGCAGTACTTC; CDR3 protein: CASSWTGQGSSYEQYF